This TCR beta chain was recovered during a study of shared clonotypes between healthy human individuals. Background on the study: Sampling drew on donors who were a couple of women and a few men aged 18 to 49. Study findings and constraints: Roughly 5% of naive CD4 clonotypes were common to several donors. Against clonotypes common to all four donors, non-shared ones had lower generation probabilities.

The CDR3 covers 13 residues. The V gene's germline CDR1 is SNHLY and CDR2 FYNNEI. The V gene end was trimmed by 7 bases and the J gene end by 1 base; junction bases not matched to a gene: 1. Profiling relied on immunoSEQ multiplex PCR, and the TCRdb table lists in-frame clones only, not all of them. The profile shows approximately 2.5 million clones, approximately 94% of them singletons. About this clone: Its antigen remains unidentified.

Sequenced input: naive CD4+ T cells from PBMCs. Specified subset: CD45RA+ positively selected. The J gene is TRBJ2-5, the V gene TRBV2; 9 bases are shared with TRBD2. This TCR was sampled from a young man in good health. Some clones in this sample may be carry-over from other donors' samples. In DNA, the CDR3 is TGTGCCAGCATGGGACTAGCCCAAGAGACCCAGTACTTC. This translates into CASMGLAQETQYF.